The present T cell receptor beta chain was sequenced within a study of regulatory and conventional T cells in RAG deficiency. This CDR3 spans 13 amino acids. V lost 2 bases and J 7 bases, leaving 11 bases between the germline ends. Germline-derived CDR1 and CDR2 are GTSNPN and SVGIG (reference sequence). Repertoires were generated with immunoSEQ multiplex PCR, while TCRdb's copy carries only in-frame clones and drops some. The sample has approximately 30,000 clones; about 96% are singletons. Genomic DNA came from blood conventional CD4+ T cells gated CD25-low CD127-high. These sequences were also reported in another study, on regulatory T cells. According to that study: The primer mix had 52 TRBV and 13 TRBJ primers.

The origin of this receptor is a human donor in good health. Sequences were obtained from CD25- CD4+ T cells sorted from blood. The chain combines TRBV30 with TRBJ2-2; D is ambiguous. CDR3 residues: CAWSIESGGELFF. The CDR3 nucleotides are TGTGCCTGGAGTATTGAGTCGGGCGGGGAGCTGTTTTTT.